Below are 6 T cell receptor beta chains sequenced from a single sample in a study of a mutant IDH1 vaccine in newly diagnosed glioma. Clones were read by immunoSEQ multiplex PCR, and TCRdb kept only the in-frame ones, dropping some. The repertoire includes under 35,000 clones, around 89% of them detected once, and 20% to 25% sits in the top ten. The time point denotes: week 11, during vaccination. Alongside topical imiquimod, each dose of vaccine comprised 300 ug of mutant IDH1 20-mer peptide. These receptors have no known antigen. Sample: PBMCs, taken from a glioma patient whose treatment included an IDH1 peptide vaccine. These receptors came from a man younger than 35 with glioma.

A word on this clone: This CDR3 is also generated by other DNA sequences in the sample. The genes are TRBV6-5 and TRBJ1-1, with a weak D call TRBD1 (5 bases). The CDR3 spans 13 residues. The V end lost 8 bases, the J end lost 0 bases, and 10 bases lay between the germline ends. Per the germline V gene, CDR1 is MNHEY and CDR2 is SVGAGI. Here the CDR3 reads CASGGRMNTEAFF. The CDR3 bases are TGTGCCAGCGGGGGACGTATGAACACTGAAGCTTTCTTT.

The chain recombines TRBV30 with TRBJ2-3; the match to TRBD2 covers 9 bases. V lost 5 bases and J lost 2; bases outside the gene matches: 8. CDR3 length: 15 residues. The germline V gene has CDR1 GTSNPN and CDR2 SVGIG (reference sequence). CDR3 protein: CAWSPLAGPTDTQYF. Here the CDR3 DNA reads TGTGCCTGGTCCCCACTAGCGGGCCCCACAGATACGCAGTATTTT. The variable domain in full, completed from reference TRBV30 and TRBJ2-3, reads SQTIHQWPATLVQPVGSPLSLECTVEGTSNPNLYWYRQAAGRGLQLLFYSVGIGQISSEVPQNLSASRPQDRQFILSSKKLLLSDSGFYLCAWSPLAGPTDTQYFGPGTRLTVL.

The V gene is TRBV29-1, the J gene TRBJ2-1, with 10 bases aligning to TRBD2. CDR1 and CDR2 (germline): SQVTM, ANQGSEA. CDR3 length equals 16 residues. V shed 0 bases, J shed 4 bases, and the junction held 6 bases outside the gene matches. CDR3 amino acids: CSVEDRSGRNYNEQFF. In DNA form, the CDR3 reads TGCAGCGTTGAAGATCGTAGCGGGAGGAATTACAATGAGCAGTTCTTC.

The CDR3 sequence is CASSRGGEGNTIYF. CDR3 nucleotide sequence: TGTGCCAGCAGCCGCGGGGGGGAAGGAAACACCATATATTTT. The genes are TRBV7-2 and TRBJ1-3; D may be TRBD1 (5 bases). The CDR3 length is 14 residues. V shed 5 bases and J shed 4 bases, with 12 bases lying between them. Per the germline V gene, CDR1 is SGHTA and CDR2 is FQGNSA.

The chain uses TRBV29-1 and TRBJ2-7, with 10 bases identical to TRBD1. The V and J ends lost 6 bases and 2 bases, in that order; junction bases with no gene match: 4. Germline CDR1 reads SQVTM; CDR2 reads ANQGSEA. The CDR3 extends over 13 amino acids. The CDR3 here is CSVGQGVTYEQYF. CDR3 bases: TGCAGCGTCGGACAGGGGGTGACCTACGAGCAGTACTTC.

This clone was seen a handful of times. The chain carries TRBV28 and TRBJ2-7; the match to TRBD1 covers 11 bases. Germline V gives CDR1 MDHEN, CDR2 SYDVKM. The CDR3 sequence is 15 residues long. J gave up 6 bases and V 3 bases, and 7 bases lay outside the gene matches. This CDR3 reads CASSFWTGGQSEQYF. CDR3 bases: TGTGCCAGCAGTTTCTGGACAGGGGGCCAGTCCGAGCAGTACTTC.